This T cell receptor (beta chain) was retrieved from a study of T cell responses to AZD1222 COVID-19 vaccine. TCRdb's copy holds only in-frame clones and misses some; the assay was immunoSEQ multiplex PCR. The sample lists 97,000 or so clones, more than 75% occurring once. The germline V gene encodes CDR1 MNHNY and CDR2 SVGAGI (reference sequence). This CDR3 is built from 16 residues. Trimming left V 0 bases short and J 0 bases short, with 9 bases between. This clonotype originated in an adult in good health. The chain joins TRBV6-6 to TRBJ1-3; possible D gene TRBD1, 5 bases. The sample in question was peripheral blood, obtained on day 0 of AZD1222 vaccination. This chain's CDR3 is CASSYSWDRSGNTIYF. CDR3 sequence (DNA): TGTGCCAGCAGTTACTCATGGGACCGCTCTGGAAACACCATATATTTT.